This TCR beta chain originates from a study of a mutant IDH1 vaccine in newly diagnosed glioma. Profiled with immunoSEQ multiplex PCR; TCRdb holds only in-frame clones, not every one. The data contain about 56,000 clones, over 70% of them singletons. Documented time point: week 47, end of study. A 20-mer mutant IDH1 peptide at 300 ug was injected subcutaneously with topical imiquimod. Trimming took off 3 bases at V and 0 bases at J, with 6 bases between the two ends. CDR3 length: 13 residues. Germline V gene data show CDR1 as MDHEN and CDR2 as SYDVKM. This clone ranks as medium-sized (0.01 to 0.1%). The antigen is not known.

The receptor was derived from a man aged 45-60 years with glioma. This material consisted of PBMCs, taken from a glioma patient whose treatment included an IDH1 peptide vaccine. V usage is TRBV28 and J usage is TRBJ2-7; D call uncertain. The CDR3: CASSFANSYEQYF. The CDR3 DNA follows: TGTGCCAGCAGTTTCGCCAACTCCTACGAGCAGTACTTC.